The 9 T cell receptor beta chains below were found in one sample sequenced in a study of CD8 T cells in Susac syndrome. An amount of RNA that ranged from roughly 0.45 to 1 ug was reverse transcribed with random hexamers. TCRdb reprocessed the immunoSEQ multiplex PCR reads via MiXCR and lists one record per CDR3 protein. Of 110,000 or so distinct CDR3 sequences listed, 85% to 95% are singletons. Specimen: CD4+ T cells from PBMCs. Source of these receptors: a human donor with multiple sclerosis.

This sequence joins TRBV30 and TRBJ1-2; D not certain. The CDR3 contains 12 residues. CDR1 is GTSNPN, CDR2 SVGIG, per germline (reference sequence). V lost 2 bases, J lost 2 bases, and 6 bases lay in between. CDR3 protein: CAWSLQNYGYTF. The DNA for the CDR3 is TGTGCCTGGAGTCTACAGAACTATGGCTACACCTTC.

The chain recombines TRBV5-6 with TRBJ1-6; 10 positions agree with TRBD1. There are 14 residues in the CDR3. V lost 3 bases to trimming and J lost 10 bases; unmatched junction nucleotides: 4. From germline, CDR1 is SGHDT and CDR2 YYEEEE. The DNA of the CDR3 is TGTGCCAGCAGCTCCGGACAGGGGGTATCACCCCTCCACTTT. Its translation is CASSSGQGVSPLHF.

The chain uses TRBV6-5 and TRBJ1-2, with TRBD1 matching over 8 bases. The CDR3 is 14 residues long. Germline trimming cut 6 bases from V and 4 bases from J; bases unmatched to any gene: 7. CDR1 is MNHEY, CDR2 SVGAGI, per germline. For the CDR3, the DNA is TGTGCCAGCAGCAAGGGACAGGCCGCCTATGGCTACACCTTC. Its translation: CASSKGQAAYGYTF.

CDR3 DNA sequence: TGTGCCAGCAGTTTATCGACAGTGGTTGCTGGCTACACCTTC. Its protein product is CASSLSTVVAGYTF. V usage is TRBV27 and J usage is TRBJ1-2; D is possibly TRBD1 (5 bases). The CDR3 has 14 residues. Trimming pared 0 bases from V and 7 bases from J, leaving 12 bases between. CDR1 MNHEY and CDR2 SMNVEV come from the germline V gene (reference sequence).

The gene calls are TRBV4-3 and TRBJ1-2, with D possibly TRBD1 on 5 matching bases. This CDR3 region has 14 residues. Trimming left V 3 bases short and J 0 bases short, with 8 bases between. In germline, CDR1 is LGHNA, CDR2 YSLEER. CDR3 bases: TGCGCCAGCAGCCAGACAGAGACTAACTATGGCTACACCTTC. Amino acid sequence: CASSQTETNYGYTF.

The rearrangement links TRBV6-1 to TRBJ2-7, with TRBD2 identical over 7 bases. V lost 6 bases to trimming and J lost 6 bases; unmatched junction nucleotides: 5. The V gene's germline CDR1 is MNHNS and CDR2 SASEGT. The CDR3 loop spans 12 amino acids. CDR3 sequence: CASRHPGGEQYF. The CDR3 region has the DNA TGTGCCAGCAGGCACCCGGGGGGCGAGCAGTACTTC.

The V call is TRBV29-1, the J call TRBJ2-4; weak D call: TRBD1 (5 bases). In germline, CDR1 is SQVTM, CDR2 ANQGSEA. V lost 4 bases, J lost 6 bases, and 16 bases lay in between. This CDR3 contains 14 residues. The chain's CDR3 is CSVGVWGRGNIQYF. In DNA form, the CDR3 reads TGCAGCGTTGGGGTATGGGGAAGGGGAAACATTCAGTACTTC.

This clonotype was recorded once. The CDR3 bases are TGTGCCAGCAGCTTCGGGGATTCAGTAGTAAAGCAGTACTTC. Protein: CASSFGDSVVKQYF. The chain is built from TRBV7-8 and TRBJ2-7, with D perhaps matching TRBD2 (5 bases). V shed 3 bases and J shed 8 bases, with 17 bases lying between them. Germline loops: CDR1 SGHVS, CDR2 FQNEAQ. This CDR3 comprises 14 residues.

V usage is TRBV5-1 and J usage is TRBJ1-1, with unresolved D. CDR1 SGHRS and CDR2 YFSETQ come from the germline V gene. The V end was cut by 5 bases, the J end by 3 bases, with 20 bases between. This CDR3 contains 16 residues. CDR3 amino acids: CASRPPGAPTDTEAFF. Here the CDR3 DNA reads TGCGCCAGCAGACCTCCGGGAGCCCCGACGGACACTGAAGCTTTCTTT.